This T cell receptor (beta chain) was recovered during a study of blood T cell repertoires in COVID-19. CDR1 MDHEN and CDR2 SYDVKM come from the germline V gene. The CDR3 spans 14 residues. Trimming left V 2 bases short and J 1 base short, with 8 bases between. Sequenced by immunoSEQ multiplex PCR; TCRdb stores in-frame clones only, minus some. The data hold about 250,000 clones, with about 87% observed a single time. This sequence was found in a woman aged 45-59 years who had recovered from COVID-19. The material sequenced was PBMCs or T cells enriched from blood (not recorded which). The gene calls are TRBV28 and TRBJ1-1; D is unclear. The DNA of the CDR3 is TGTGCCAGCAGTTTAGTTACGGGGAACACTGAAGCTTTCTTT. This gives the protein CASSLVTGNTEAFF.